These 13 T cell receptor beta chains were all obtained from the same sample, sequenced in a study of blood T cell repertoires in COVID-19. Method: immunoSEQ multiplex PCR; TCRdb's copy keeps in-frame clones and lacks some. The table lists 150,000 to 200,000 clones, about 93% of them singletons. The specimen was peripheral blood. The receptors were sampled from a woman aged 45-60 years with acute or convalescent COVID-19.

The chain combines TRBV7-8 with TRBJ1-5; 9 bases fit TRBD1. Trimming cost V 5 bases and J 6 bases; bases outside gene matches: 5. The CDR3 contains 14 residues. Germline V gene data show CDR1 as SGHVS and CDR2 as FQNEAQ. CDR3 DNA sequence: TGTGCCAGCAGCCCCCGGGACAGGGCTCAGCCCCAGCATTTT. Translation gives CASSPRDRAQPQHF.

This sequence joins TRBV12-3 or TRBV12-4 and TRBJ1-1; possible D gene TRBD1, 6 bases. The V and J ends lost 6 bases and 1 base respectively, with 9 bases between them. The CDR3 totals 13 residues. The CDR3 sequence is CASSRQENTEAFF. The CDR3 nucleotides are TGTGCCAGCAGCAGACAGGAGAACACTGAAGCTTTCTTT.

The V and J genes are TRBV7-2 and TRBJ2-7, with a tentative D call TRBD1 (6 bases). Germline V gene data show CDR1 as SGHTA and CDR2 as FQGNSA. The CDR3 extends over 17 amino acids. V dropped 3 bases and J dropped 0 bases, with 18 bases sitting between them. The CDR3: CASSFSVDRLNSYEQYF. For the CDR3, the DNA is TGTGCCAGCAGCTTCAGCGTTGACAGGCTGAACTCCTACGAGCAGTACTTC.

Details on this clone: This specimen includes other DNA sequences encoding the same CDR3. The chain carries TRBV19 and TRBJ1-2; D remains unclear. In germline, CDR1 is LNHDA, CDR2 SQIVND (reference sequence). Trimming removed 7 bases from V and 3 bases from J, with 6 bases in between. The CDR3 runs to 11 residues. Written as DNA, the CDR3 is TGTGCCAGTACGTCCGACTATGGCTACACCTTC. It codes for CASTSDYGYTF.

V usage is TRBV28 and J usage is TRBJ1-3; D is undetermined. The CDR3 covers 15 residues. V dropped 2 bases and J dropped 7 bases, with 15 bases sitting between them. CDR1 MDHEN and CDR2 SYDVKM come from the germline V gene. The CDR3 coding sequence is TGTGCCAGCAGTTTAGGCTCACCACGGGGTAACACCATATATTTT. Translated, it gives CASSLGSPRGNTIYF.

This clone appeared once. V and J are TRBV19 and TRBJ2-5; the D gene is possibly TRBD2 (5 bases). The V end lost 3 bases, the J end lost 4 bases, and 9 bases lay between the germline ends. The germline CDR1 and CDR2 sequences are LNHDA and SQIVND (reference sequence). The CDR3 extends over 13 amino acids. The CDR3 sequence is CASSITRGETQYF. Written as DNA, the CDR3 is TGTGCCAGTAGTATTACTAGAGGAGAGACCCAGTACTTC.

The V call is TRBV7-2, the J call TRBJ1-3, with D possibly matching TRBD1 (5 bases). This CDR3 comprises 15 residues. The V and J ends lost 5 bases and 0 bases respectively, with 11 bases between them. CDR1 is SGHTA and CDR2 is FQGNSA in the germline V gene. CDR3 nucleotide sequence: TGTGCCAGCAGCCCGGGGGGTAACTCTGGAAACACCATATATTTT. It codes for CASSPGGNSGNTIYF.

The V gene is TRBV4-1, the J gene TRBJ2-1; 8 nucleotides align to TRBD2. The germline V gene has CDR1 MGHRA and CDR2 YSYEKL. Trimming cost V 3 bases and J 7 bases; bases outside gene matches: 17. The CDR3 is 18 residues long. The CDR3 sequence: CASSQKLTGLVARNEQFF. The DNA of the CDR3 is TGCGCCAGCAGCCAGAAACTTACGGGACTAGTAGCGAGGAATGAGCAGTTCTTC.

The V gene is TRBV7-9, the J gene TRBJ1-2, with 8 nucleotides matching TRBD1. V was pared by 2 bases and J by 14 bases, with 10 bases of the junction left unmatched. Per the germline V gene, CDR1 is SEHNR and CDR2 is FQNEAQ (reference sequence). The CDR3 is made up of 13 amino acids. This chain's CDR3 is CASSLQGQGGETF. The CDR3 bases are TGTGCCAGCAGCTTACAAGGACAGGGAGGAGAAACCTTC.

Concerning this clone: Distinct nucleotide sequences in the sample also encode this CDR3. The gene calls are TRBV2 and TRBJ1-1; D not certain. The V gene's germline CDR1 is SNHLY and CDR2 FYNNEI. The CDR3 extends over 13 amino acids. Trimming stripped 5 bases from V and 0 bases from J, with 7 bases between. This CDR3 reads CASSTELNTEAFF. For the CDR3, the DNA is TGTGCCAGCAGTACGGAGTTGAACACTGAAGCTTTCTTT.

The V and J genes are TRBV5-4 and TRBJ2-1; no firm D call. The CDR3 has 14 residues. Germline CDR1 SGHNT, CDR2 YYREEE (reference sequence). V lost 4 bases, J lost 9 bases, and 17 bases lay in between. The DNA of the CDR3 is TGTGCCAGCAGCACCCCACCGACCCCGGGTGAGCAGTTCTTC. It translates to CASSTPPTPGEQFF.

The gene calls are TRBV9 and TRBJ2-1, with 8 bases that match TRBD2. The J segment lost 9 bases and the V segment lost 3 bases, leaving 11 bases of the junction unmatched. CDR3 length equals 15 residues. Germline lookup yields CDR1 SGDLS and CDR2 YYNGEE. CDR3 sequence reads: CASSEGTGGPGEQFF. The CDR3 DNA reads TGTGCCAGCAGCGAGGGAACGGGAGGGCCGGGTGAGCAGTTCTTC.

The rearrangement joins TRBV4-3 to TRBJ1-5; possibly TRBD1 for D (6 bases). Germline V gives CDR1 LGHNA, CDR2 YSLEER. This CDR3 has 16 residues. The germline V and J ends were trimmed by 0 bases and 7 bases, with 16 bases remaining between them. The CDR3 DNA is TGCGCCAGCAGCCAAGATGCGGCAGGGGCACACCAGCCCCAGCATTTT. This codes for CASSQDAAGAHQPQHF.